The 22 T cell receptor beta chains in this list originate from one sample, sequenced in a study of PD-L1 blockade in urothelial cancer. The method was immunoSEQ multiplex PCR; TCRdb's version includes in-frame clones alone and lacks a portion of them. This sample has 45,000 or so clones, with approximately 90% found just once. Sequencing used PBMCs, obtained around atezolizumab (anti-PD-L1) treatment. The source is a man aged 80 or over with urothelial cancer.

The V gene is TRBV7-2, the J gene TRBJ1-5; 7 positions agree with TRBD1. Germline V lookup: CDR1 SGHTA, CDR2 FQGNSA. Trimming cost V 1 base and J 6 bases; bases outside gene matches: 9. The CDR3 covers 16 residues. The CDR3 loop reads CASSLEYNRGSQPQHF. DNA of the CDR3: TGTGCCAGCAGCTTAGAGTATAACAGGGGTAGTCAGCCCCAGCATTTT. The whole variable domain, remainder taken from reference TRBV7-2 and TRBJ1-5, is GAGVSQSPSNKVTEKGKDVELRCDPISGHTALYWYRQSLGQGLEFLIYFQGNSAPDKSGLPSDRFSAERTGGSVSTLTIQRTQQEDSAVYLCASSLEYNRGSQPQHFGDGTRLSIL.

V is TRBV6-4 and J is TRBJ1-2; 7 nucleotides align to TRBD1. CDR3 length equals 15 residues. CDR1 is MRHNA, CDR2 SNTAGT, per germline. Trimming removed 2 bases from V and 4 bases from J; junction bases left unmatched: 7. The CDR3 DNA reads TGTGCCAGCAGTGACACCGGGACAGCGAGCTATGGCTACACCTTC. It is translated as CASSDTGTASYGYTF.

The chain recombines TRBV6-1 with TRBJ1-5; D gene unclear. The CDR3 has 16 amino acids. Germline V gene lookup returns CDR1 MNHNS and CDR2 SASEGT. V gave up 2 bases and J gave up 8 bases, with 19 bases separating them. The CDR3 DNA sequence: TGTGCCAGCAGTGAACTCCTCCGGGCCCCGACTAAGCCCCAGCATTTT. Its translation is CASSELLRAPTKPQHF.

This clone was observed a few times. The DNA of the CDR3 is TGTGCCAGCAGCTCCCGACAGGGCTACAATGAGCAGTTCTTC. Translation: CASSSRQGYNEQFF. V is TRBV11-2 and J is TRBJ2-1; TRBD1 matches 7 bases. This CDR3 contains 14 residues. V lost 4 bases, J lost 3 bases, and 3 bases stayed unmatched. Germline V lookup: CDR1 SGHAT, CDR2 FQNNGV.

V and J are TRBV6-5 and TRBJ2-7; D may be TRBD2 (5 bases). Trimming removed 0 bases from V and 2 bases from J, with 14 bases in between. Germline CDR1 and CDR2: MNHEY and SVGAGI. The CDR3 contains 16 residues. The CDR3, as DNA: TGTGCCAGCAGTTACTCGTGGTTTGCGGGCCCCTACGAGCAGTACTTC. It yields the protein CASSYSWFAGPYEQYF.

The CDR3 nucleotides read TGTGCCAGCAGCTTAGGGCTAGCGGGAGCTTCCGGGGAGCTGTTTTTT. This sequence encodes CASSLGLAGASGELFF. This chain joins TRBV7-2 and TRBJ2-2; 10 nucleotides match TRBD2. Germline V gives CDR1 SGHTA, CDR2 FQGNSA. Trimming took 1 base from V and 6 from J; bases not matched to a gene: 5. The CDR3 runs to 16 residues.

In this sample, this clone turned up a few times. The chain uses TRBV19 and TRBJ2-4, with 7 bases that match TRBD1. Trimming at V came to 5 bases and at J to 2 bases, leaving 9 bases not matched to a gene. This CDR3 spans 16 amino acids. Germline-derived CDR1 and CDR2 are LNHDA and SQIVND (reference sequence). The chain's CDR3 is CASSPGTEGSKNIQYF. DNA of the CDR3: TGTGCCAGTAGTCCCGGGACAGAAGGTTCCAAAAACATTCAGTACTTC.

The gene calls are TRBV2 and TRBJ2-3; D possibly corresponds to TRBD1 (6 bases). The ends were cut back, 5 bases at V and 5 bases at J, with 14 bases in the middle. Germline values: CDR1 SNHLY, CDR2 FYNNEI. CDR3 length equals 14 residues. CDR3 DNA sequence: TGTGCCAGCAGTAACAGGGATTTAGGAGATACGCAGTATTTT. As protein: CASSNRDLGDTQYF.

This CDR3 is CASSRSPSGQGYEQFF. The CDR3 DNA sequence: TGCGCCAGCAGCCGATCTCCCTCGGGACAGGGTTATGAGCAGTTCTTC. This chain connects TRBV5-1 to TRBJ2-1; 9 positions agree with TRBD1. Trimming at V came to 4 bases and at J to 8 bases, leaving 13 bases not matched to a gene. The CDR3 sequence is 16 residues long. Germline CDR1 and CDR2: SGHRS and YFSETQ.

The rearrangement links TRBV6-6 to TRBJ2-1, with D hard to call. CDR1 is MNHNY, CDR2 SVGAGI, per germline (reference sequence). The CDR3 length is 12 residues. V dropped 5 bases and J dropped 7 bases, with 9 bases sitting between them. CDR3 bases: TGTGCCAGCAGTCTCGCCGGGAATGAGCAGTTCTTC. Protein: CASSLAGNEQFF.

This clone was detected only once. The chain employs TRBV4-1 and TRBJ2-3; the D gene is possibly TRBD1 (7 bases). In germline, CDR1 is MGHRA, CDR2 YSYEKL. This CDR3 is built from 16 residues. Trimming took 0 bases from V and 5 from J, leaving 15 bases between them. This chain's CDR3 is CASSQDGGGSGDTQYF. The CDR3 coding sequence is TGCGCCAGCAGCCAAGATGGAGGGGGCAGCGGAGATACGCAGTATTTT.

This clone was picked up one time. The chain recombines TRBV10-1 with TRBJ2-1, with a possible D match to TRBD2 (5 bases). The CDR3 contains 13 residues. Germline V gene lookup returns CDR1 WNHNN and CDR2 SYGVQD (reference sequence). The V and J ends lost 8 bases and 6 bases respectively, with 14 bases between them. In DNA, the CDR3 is TGCGCCAGCGGAGGAGGAAAACTCAATGAGCAGTTCTTC. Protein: CASGGGKLNEQFF.

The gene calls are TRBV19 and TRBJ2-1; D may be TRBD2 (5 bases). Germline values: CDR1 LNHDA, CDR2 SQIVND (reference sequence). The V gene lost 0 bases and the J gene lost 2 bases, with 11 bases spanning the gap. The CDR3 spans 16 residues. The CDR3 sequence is CASSIDYGNPYNEQFF. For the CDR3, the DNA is TGTGCCAGTAGTATAGATTACGGGAATCCCTACAATGAGCAGTTCTTC.

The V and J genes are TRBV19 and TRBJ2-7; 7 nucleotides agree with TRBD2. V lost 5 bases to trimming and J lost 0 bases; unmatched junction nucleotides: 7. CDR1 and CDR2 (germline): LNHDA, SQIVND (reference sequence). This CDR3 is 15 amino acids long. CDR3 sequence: CASSRGDLSSYEQYF. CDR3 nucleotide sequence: TGTGCCAGTAGTCGGGGGGACCTGAGCTCCTACGAGCAGTACTTC.

Here the CDR3 reads CASILPGGTGELFF. As DNA, the CDR3 is TGCGCCAGCATTCTACCAGGGGGCACCGGGGAGCTGTTTTTT. The chain uses TRBV23-1 and TRBJ2-2; 7 bases agree with TRBD1. TRBV23-1 is given ORF status, its function remaining uncertain. The CDR3 is made up of 14 amino acids. V lost 7 bases and J lost 4; bases outside the gene matches: 6.

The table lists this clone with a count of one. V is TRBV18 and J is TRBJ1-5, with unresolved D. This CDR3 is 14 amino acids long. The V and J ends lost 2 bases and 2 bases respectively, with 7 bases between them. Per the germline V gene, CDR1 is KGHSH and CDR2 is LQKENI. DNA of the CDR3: TGTGCCAGCTCACCAAGCGCCGGCAATCAGCCCCAGCATTTT. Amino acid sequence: CASSPSAGNQPQHF.

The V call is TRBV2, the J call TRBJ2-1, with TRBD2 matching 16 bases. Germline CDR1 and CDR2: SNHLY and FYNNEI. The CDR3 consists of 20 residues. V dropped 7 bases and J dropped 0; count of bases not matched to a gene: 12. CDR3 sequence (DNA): TGTGCCAGCACCCCCCGTCCGGGACTAGCGGGGGGGAGCTCCTACAATGAGCAGTTCTTC. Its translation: CASTPRPGLAGGSSYNEQFF.

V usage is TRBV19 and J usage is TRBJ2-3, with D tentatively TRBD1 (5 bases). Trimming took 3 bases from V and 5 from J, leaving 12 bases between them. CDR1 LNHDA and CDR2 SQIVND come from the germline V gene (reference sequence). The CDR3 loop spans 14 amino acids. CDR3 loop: CASSIGRVGDTQYF. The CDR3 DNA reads TGTGCCAGTAGTATCGGCAGGGTAGGAGATACGCAGTATTTT.

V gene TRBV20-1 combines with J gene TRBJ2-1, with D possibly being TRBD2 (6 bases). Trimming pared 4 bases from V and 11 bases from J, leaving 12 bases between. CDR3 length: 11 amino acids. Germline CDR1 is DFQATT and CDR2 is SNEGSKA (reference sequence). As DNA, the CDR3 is TGCAGTGCTAACCTAGCGCCTAAGCAGTTCTTC. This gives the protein CSANLAPKQFF.

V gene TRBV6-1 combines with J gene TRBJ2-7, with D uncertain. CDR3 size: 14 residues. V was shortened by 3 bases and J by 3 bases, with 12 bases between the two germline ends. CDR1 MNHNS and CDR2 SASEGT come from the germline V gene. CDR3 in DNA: TGTGCCAGCAGTGACGCTTGGCAGAACTACGAGCAGTACTTC. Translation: CASSDAWQNYEQYF.

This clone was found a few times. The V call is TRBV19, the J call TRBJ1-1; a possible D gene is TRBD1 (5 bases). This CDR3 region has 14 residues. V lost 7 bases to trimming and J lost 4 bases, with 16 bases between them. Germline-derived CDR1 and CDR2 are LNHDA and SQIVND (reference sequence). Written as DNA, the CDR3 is TGTGCCAGTACCCGGCGGGGGGAGGTCACTGAAGCTTTCTTT. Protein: CASTRRGEVTEAFF.

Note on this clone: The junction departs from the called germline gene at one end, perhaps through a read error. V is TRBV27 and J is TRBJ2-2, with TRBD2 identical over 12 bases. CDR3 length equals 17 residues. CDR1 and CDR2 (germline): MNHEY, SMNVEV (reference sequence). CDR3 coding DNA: TGTGCCAGCAGTTACAGACTAGCGGGAGTTGGGGGCGGGGAACTGTTTTTT. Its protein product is CASSYRLAGVGGGELFF.